A few counts support the clone carrying this TCR beta chain. Attachment of unique molecular identifiers to individual cDNA molecules was performed. In TCRdb, the 5' RACE reads were re-called with MiXCR into one record per CDR3 protein. The table lists about 59,000 distinct CDR3 sequences, about 12% of them singletons. The CDR3 has 16 amino acids. The junction had 6 bases not matched to a gene; V was cut back by 3 bases and J by 0 bases. Germline assignment: CDR1 MNHNY and CDR2 SVGAGI (reference sequence). This sample was included in a study of early T cells in non-severe SARS-CoV-2 infection. Study-wide context: Sequenced bulk RNA came from whole blood that was unsorted, and chains were unpaired.

This receptor was taken from an adult who was a healthcare worker with PCR-confirmed SARS-CoV-2 infection or an uninfected control (not recorded which). V is TRBV6-6 and J is TRBJ1-2; 8 nucleotides align to TRBD1. This specimen consisted of whole blood, obtained at baseline. The CDR3 nucleotides are TGTGCCAGCAGTTATTTTGGACAGGGAACTAACTATGGCTACACCTTC. Translation: CASSYFGQGTNYGYTF.